This entry is about one TCR beta chain. After removal of 4 bases from V and 2 bases from J, the junction contained 4 bases not matched to a gene. Germline CDR1 is GTSNPN and CDR2 is SVGIG (reference sequence). The CDR3 spans 13 residues. Every PCR got spiked synthetic TCR analog templates. The data were produced by immunoSEQ multiplex PCR, yet TCRdb's version contains in-frame clones alone and is incomplete. The table records around 92,000 clones, about 89% of them present only once. This sample was taken from a study of PD-L1 blockade in urothelial cancer. On the study more broadly: At 3 weeks (second dose) and 6 weeks after starting treatment, blood was analyzed. Typically, measured as a median, blood samples had over 120,000 T cells.

Time point defined: pretreatment peripheral blood. Patients each gave 1 to 8 samples, pretreatment and on-treatment. The material sequenced was PBMCs, taken around atezolizumab (anti-PD-L1) treatment. The origin of this receptor is a woman older than 75 with urothelial cancer. The rearrangement joins TRBV30 to TRBJ1-1; 7 bases are shared with TRBD1. This chain's CDR3 is CAWNRGANTEAFF. CDR3 bases: TGTGCCTGGAACAGGGGTGCTAACACTGAAGCTTTCTTT.